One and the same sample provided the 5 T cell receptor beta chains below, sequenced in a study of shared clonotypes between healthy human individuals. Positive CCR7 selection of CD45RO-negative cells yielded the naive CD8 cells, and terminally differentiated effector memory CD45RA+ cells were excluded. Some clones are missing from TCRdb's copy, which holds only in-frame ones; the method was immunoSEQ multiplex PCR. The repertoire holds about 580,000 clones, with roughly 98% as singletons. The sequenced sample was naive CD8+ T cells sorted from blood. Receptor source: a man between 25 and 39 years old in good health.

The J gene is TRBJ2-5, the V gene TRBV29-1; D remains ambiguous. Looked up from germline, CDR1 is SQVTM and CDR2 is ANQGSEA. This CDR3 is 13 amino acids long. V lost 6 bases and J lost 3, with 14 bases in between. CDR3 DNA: TGCAGCGTAGCAGGCCCACACAAAGAGACCCAGTACTTC. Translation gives CSVAGPHKETQYF.

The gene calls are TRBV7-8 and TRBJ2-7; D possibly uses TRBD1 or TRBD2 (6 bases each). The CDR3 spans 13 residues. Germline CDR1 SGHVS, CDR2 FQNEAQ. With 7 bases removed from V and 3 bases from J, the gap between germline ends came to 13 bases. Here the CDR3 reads CASKAGGNYEQYF. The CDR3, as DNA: TGTGCCAGCAAGGCCGGGGGCAACTACGAGCAGTACTTC.

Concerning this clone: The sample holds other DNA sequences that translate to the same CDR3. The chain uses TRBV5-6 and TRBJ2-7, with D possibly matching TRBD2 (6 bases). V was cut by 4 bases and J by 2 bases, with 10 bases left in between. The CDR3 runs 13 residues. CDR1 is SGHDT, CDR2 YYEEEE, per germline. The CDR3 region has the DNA TGTGCCAGCAGCCTCGGAGGGCCCTACGAGCAGTACTTC. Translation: CASSLGGPYEQYF.

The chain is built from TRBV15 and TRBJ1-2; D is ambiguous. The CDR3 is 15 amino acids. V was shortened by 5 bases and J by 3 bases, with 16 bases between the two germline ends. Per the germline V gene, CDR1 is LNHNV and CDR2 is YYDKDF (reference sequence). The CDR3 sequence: CATSGRRGYDYGYTF. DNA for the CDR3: TGTGCCACCAGCGGACGCCGGGGTTACGACTATGGCTACACCTTC.

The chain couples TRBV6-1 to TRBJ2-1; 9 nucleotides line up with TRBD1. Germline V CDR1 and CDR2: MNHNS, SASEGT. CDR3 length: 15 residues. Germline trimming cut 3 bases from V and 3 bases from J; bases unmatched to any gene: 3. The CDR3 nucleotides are TGTGCCAGCAGTGAGGACAGGGGTCGCTACAATGAGCAGTTCTTC. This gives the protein CASSEDRGRYNEQFF.